This entry is about one T cell receptor (beta chain). TCRdb processed the RT-PCR reads anew with MiXCR; each CDR3 protein has one entry. Here the sample spans 10,000 or so distinct CDR3 sequences, approximately 5.9% being singletons. This record comes from a study of patients and donors after allogeneic stem cell transplantation. V shed 4 bases and J shed 0 bases, with 8 bases lying between them. The CDR3 length is 14 residues. The germline V gene has CDR1 SGHDT and CDR2 YYEEEE. This sequence was found in a human donor who was either an allogeneic HSCT recipient or a stem cell or donor lymphocyte infusion donor (not recorded which). It is not recorded whose cells these are; they may come from a transplant donor. The chain uses TRBV5-6 and TRBJ1-5; no clear D. The sample taken for sequencing was blood, either unsorted or a sorted T cell fraction (not recorded which). The CDR3 bases are TGTGCCAGCAGCCAACTAAATAGCAATCAGCCCCAGCATTTT. Its translation: CASSQLNSNQPQHF.